These 7 T cell receptor beta chains share one sample of origin, sequenced in a study of blood T cell repertoires in COVID-19. Profiled with immunoSEQ multiplex PCR; TCRdb holds only in-frame clones, not every one. Of 140,000 to 150,000 clones listed, approximately 84% are singletons. The source material was peripheral blood. The receptor source for this set is a human donor in a cohort sampled during active COVID-19.

The gene calls are TRBV29-1 and TRBJ2-3, with 7 bases matching TRBD2. The germline V gene has CDR1 SQVTM and CDR2 ANQGSEA. This CDR3 has 13 residues. The ends lost 4 bases at V and 1 base at J; junction bases unmatched: 2. The CDR3 loop reads CSVAAGGTDTQYF. In nucleotides, the CDR3 is TGCAGCGTTGCGGCGGGGGGCACAGATACGCAGTATTTT.

This chain uses TRBV5-1 with TRBJ2-1; 7 bases align to TRBD1. The CDR3 covers 15 residues. CDR1 is SGHRS and CDR2 is YFSETQ in the germline V gene. Unmatched junction bases numbered 5, after V lost 3 bases and J lost 2 bases. CDR3 sequence (DNA): TGCGCCAGCAGCTCCCGACAGGGAACCTACAATGAGCAGTTCTTC. It yields the protein CASSSRQGTYNEQFF.

The rearrangement joins TRBV7-3 to TRBJ2-2; 11 bases align to TRBD1. V lost 5 bases and J lost 3; bases outside the gene matches: 5. This CDR3 is built from 16 residues. Looked up from germline, CDR1 is SGHTA and CDR2 is FQGTGA. The CDR3 nucleotides read TGTGCCAGCAGCCGGACAGGGGGCTCAGACACCGGGGAGCTGTTTTTT. It is translated as CASSRTGGSDTGELFF.

The genes are TRBV5-6 and TRBJ1-2; D might be TRBD1 (5 bases). The V end was cut by 1 base, the J end by 0 bases, with 10 bases between. The germline V gene encodes CDR1 SGHDT and CDR2 YYEEEE. This CDR3 is built from 15 residues. The CDR3 DNA sequence: TGTGCCAGCAGCTTGTTTCAGACAGCTAACTATGGCTACACCTTC. This translates into CASSLFQTANYGYTF. Complete variable domain (other parts from reference TRBV5-6 and TRBJ1-2): DAGVTQSPTHLIKTRGQQVTLRCSPKSGHDTVSWYQQALGQGPQFIFQYYEEEERQRGNFPDRFSGHQFPNYSSELNVNALLLGDSALYLCASSLFQTANYGYTFGSGTRLTVV.

This clone occurred a few times. The genes are TRBV5-5 and TRBJ1-1, with TRBD1 as a possible D gene (5 bases). The CDR3 consists of 14 residues. Deletions cut 6 bases from V and 8 bases from J, with 20 bases between. Germline loops: CDR1 SGHKS, CDR2 YYEKEE (reference sequence). The CDR3 sequence: CASTRTGQGREAFF. Here the CDR3 DNA reads TGTGCCAGCACCCGCACCGGCCAGGGTAGGGAAGCTTTCTTT.

The chain recombines TRBV11-3 with TRBJ1-2; TRBD1 matches 9 bases. The CDR3 runs to 13 residues. The V segment lost 4 bases and the J segment 6 bases; nucleotides outside the gene matches: 3. Germline CDR1 and CDR2: SGHNT and YENEEA. The CDR3 nucleotides read TGTGCCAGCAGCTGGGGACAGGGTGATGGCTACACCTTC. Its protein product is CASSWGQGDGYTF.

The chain recombines TRBV2 with TRBJ1-5; TRBD1 agrees at 9 bases. CDR3 length: 17 residues. V was pared by 5 bases and J by 0 bases, with 8 bases of the junction left unmatched. From germline, CDR1 is SNHLY and CDR2 FYNNEI. The CDR3 bases are TGTGCCAGCAGTAACCGGGACAGGGCCCTTAGCAATCAGCCCCAGCATTTT. Translating it yields CASSNRDRALSNQPQHF.